The next 12 T cell receptor beta chains were all read from a single sample in a study of post-analysis software for immune sequencing data. General observations from the study: A handful of TRBV segments appeared more often in patients than in controls, and TRBV5-6, TRBV5-1 and TRBV20-1 were among these.

Prepared TCR beta cDNA libraries contained unique molecular identifiers. MiXCR, applied by TCRdb to the PCR reads, yields one record per CDR3 protein. The data hold 750,000 to 900,000 distinct CDR3 sequences, with around 45% observed a single time. No antigen has been assigned to these receptors. Sequenced sample: blood. The receptors here all came from a girl aged 10-17 years with multiple sclerosis.

This clonotype was recorded a few times. A single base separates this from a much larger clone, so it may be a read error. The chain carries TRBV7-2 and TRBJ2-4, with TRBD2 matching over 7 bases. Germline CDR1 is SGHTA and CDR2 is FQGNSA. Trimming removed 4 bases from V and 6 bases from J; junction bases left unmatched: 9. This CDR3 spans 15 amino acids. CDR3 in amino acids: CASSSAGTDSNIQYF. In nucleotides, the CDR3 is TGTGCCAGCAGCTCAGCGGGAACCGATTCAAACATTCAGTACTTC.

This clonotype showed up just once. The chain employs TRBV5-1 and TRBJ1-2; TRBD1 is a possible D gene (6 bases). This CDR3 has 18 amino acids. Germline V gene data show CDR1 as SGHRS and CDR2 as YFSETQ. The ends were cut back, 0 bases at V and 8 bases at J, with 26 bases in the middle. CDR3 nucleotides: TGCGCCAGCAGCTTGGCCAGAACGGCAGGGGCCGGATTGAGGGGCTACACCTTC. This codes for CASSLARTAGAGLRGYTF.

This clonotype has just a few counts. V usage is TRBV13 and J usage is TRBJ1-6; D uncertain. CDR3 length: 14 amino acids. The V gene's germline CDR1 is PRHDT and CDR2 FYEKMQ (reference sequence). Deletions cut 3 bases from V and 7 bases from J, with 10 bases between. The CDR3: CASSFGVGNSPLHF. In DNA, the CDR3 is TGTGCCAGCAGCTTTGGGGTCGGGAATTCACCCCTCCACTTT.

The chain carries TRBV6-5 and TRBJ2-1, with D perhaps matching TRBD2 (5 bases). The length of the CDR3 is 16 residues. Trimming shortened V by 4 bases and J by 5 bases, and 18 bases separated the two germline ends. CDR1 is MNHEY, CDR2 SVGAGI, per germline. The CDR3 nucleotides are TGTGCCAGCAGTTCATATAGCGAGAGGATCAACAATGAGCAGTTCTTC. This encodes CASSSYSERINNEQFF.

The chain recombines TRBV20-1 with TRBJ2-1, with 8 positions matching TRBD2. With 1 base clipped from V and 6 bases from J, the junction kept 11 bases outside the gene matches. This CDR3 has 16 residues. Germline CDR1 reads DFQATT; CDR2 reads SNEGSKA (reference sequence). This CDR3 reads CSARVPGGRSGNEQFF. The CDR3 DNA sequence: TGCAGTGCTAGAGTGCCGGGCGGGAGGTCGGGCAATGAGCAGTTCTTC.

The table lists this clonotype with a few counts. In DNA, the CDR3 is TGTGCCAGCAAACCCGGGCAAGTCCTCCGGGAGACCCAGTACTTC. It encodes CASKPGQVLRETQYF. The chain employs TRBV28 and TRBJ2-7; D unclear. The end of the DNA fits TRBJ2-5 better, so the J call may be wrong. Germline assignment: CDR1 MDHEN and CDR2 SYDVKM. The CDR3 extends over 15 amino acids.

This clonotype has only one observation. The CDR3 protein is CASSQDAGAGYYGYTF. In DNA form, the CDR3 reads TGTGCCAGCAGCCAAGATGCAGGTGCCGGGTACTATGGCTACACCTTC. The rearrangement uses TRBV4-2 and TRBJ1-2; no definite D call. CDR1 is LGHNA, CDR2 YNFKEQ, per germline. The CDR3 length is 16 residues. V dropped 0 bases and J dropped 3 bases, with 14 bases sitting between them.

This clonotype was picked up a small number of times. V usage is TRBV6-1 and J usage is TRBJ2-3, with TRBD2 matching over 15 bases. CDR3 size: 19 residues. Trimming took 6 bases from V and 3 from J; bases not matched to a gene: 13. From germline, CDR1 is MNHNS and CDR2 SASEGT. The CDR3 DNA sequence: TGTGCCAGCAGCCGACAGTCGGGACTAGCGGGAGGCAGAACAGATACGCAGTATTTT. This gives the protein CASSRQSGLAGGRTDTQYF.

The chain employs TRBV12-3 or TRBV12-4 and TRBJ1-2; D is uncertain. The ends were cut back, 9 bases at V and 4 bases at J, with 27 bases in the middle. The CDR3 runs to 17 residues. The CDR3 spells CASSLQGSLGSIYGYTF. In DNA, the CDR3 is TGTGCCAGTTCGCTCCAAGGGTCGTTAGGCTCCATCTATGGCTACACCTTC.

This chain joins TRBV6-5 and TRBJ2-4; 12 bases fit TRBD2. Germline trimming cut 5 bases from V and 4 bases from J; bases unmatched to any gene: 3. The germline gives CDR1 MNHEY, CDR2 SVGAGI. CDR3 length equals 15 residues. CDR3 region: CASSTGLAGKNIQYF. CDR3 DNA: TGTGCCAGCAGTACCGGACTAGCGGGAAAAAACATTCAGTACTTC.

This clonotype has just a few counts. The chain carries TRBV29-1 and TRBJ1-1; D is unresolved. In germline, CDR1 is SQVTM, CDR2 ANQGSEA. Trimming cost V 6 bases and J 1 base, with 9 bases left between them. The length of the CDR3 is 12 residues. The CDR3 DNA reads TGCAGCGTGGCCGAGGGGAACACTGAAGCTTTCTTT. Its translation is CSVAEGNTEAFF.

This clonotype is a singleton in its sample. The chain joins TRBV5-1 to TRBJ2-2; D not certain. This CDR3 comprises 14 residues. V lost 4 bases and J lost 2, with 9 bases in between. Germline CDR1 is SGHRS and CDR2 is YFSETQ. The CDR3 DNA reads as TGCGCCAGCAGCGACACGTTAAACACCGGGGAGCTGTTTTTT. Its protein is CASSDTLNTGELFF. The variable domain in full, with the rest retrieved from reference TRBV5-1 and TRBJ2-2, is KAGVTQTPRYLIKTRGQQVTLSCSPISGHRSVSWYQQTPGQGLQFLFEYFSETQRNKGNFPGRFSGRQFSNSRSEMNVSTLELGDSALYLCASSDTLNTGELFFGEGSRLTVL.